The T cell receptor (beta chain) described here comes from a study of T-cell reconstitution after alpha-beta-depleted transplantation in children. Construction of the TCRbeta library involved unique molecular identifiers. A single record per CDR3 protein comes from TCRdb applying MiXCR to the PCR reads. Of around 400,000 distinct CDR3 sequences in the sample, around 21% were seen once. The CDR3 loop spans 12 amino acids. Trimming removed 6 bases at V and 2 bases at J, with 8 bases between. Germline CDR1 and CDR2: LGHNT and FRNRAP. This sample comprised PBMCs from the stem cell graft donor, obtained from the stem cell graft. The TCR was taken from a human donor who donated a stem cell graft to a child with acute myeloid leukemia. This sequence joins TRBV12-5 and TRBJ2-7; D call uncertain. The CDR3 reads CASGDVTYEQYF. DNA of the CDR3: TGTGCTAGTGGCGACGTTACCTACGAGCAGTACTTC.